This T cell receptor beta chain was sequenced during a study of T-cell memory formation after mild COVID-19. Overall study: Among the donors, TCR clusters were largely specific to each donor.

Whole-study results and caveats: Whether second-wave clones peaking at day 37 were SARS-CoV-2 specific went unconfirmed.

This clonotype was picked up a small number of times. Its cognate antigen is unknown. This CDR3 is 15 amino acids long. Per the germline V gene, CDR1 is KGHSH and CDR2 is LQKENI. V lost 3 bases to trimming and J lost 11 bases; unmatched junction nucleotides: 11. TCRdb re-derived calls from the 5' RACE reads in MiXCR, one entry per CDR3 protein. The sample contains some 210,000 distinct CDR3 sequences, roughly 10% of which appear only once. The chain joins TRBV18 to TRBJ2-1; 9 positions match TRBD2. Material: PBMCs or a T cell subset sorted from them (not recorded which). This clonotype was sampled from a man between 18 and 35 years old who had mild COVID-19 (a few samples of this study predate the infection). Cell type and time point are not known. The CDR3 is CASSPPGLASGQQFF. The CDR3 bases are TGTGCCAGCTCACCCCCGGGACTAGCAAGCGGCCAGCAGTTCTTC.